This T cell receptor beta chain was recovered during a study of cytotoxic CD8 clonotypes in ibrutinib-treated CLL. As to this clone: Its antigen remains unidentified.

V gave up 6 bases and J gave up 0 bases, with 12 bases separating them. Germline V lookup: CDR1 MNHNY, CDR2 SVGAGI (reference sequence). This CDR3 spans 15 amino acids. Study-wide results and limits: With treatment, public clonotypes, which were uncommon, either contracted or remained stable.

Repertoires were generated with immunoSEQ multiplex PCR, while TCRdb's copy carries only in-frame clones and drops some. The data show 25,000 to 30,000 clones, 85% seen once. The chain links TRBV6-6 to TRBJ2-1; D remains ambiguous. Source: PBMCs, taken after 24 months of ibrutinib treatment. This clonotype was sampled from a human donor with chronic lymphocytic leukemia. For the CDR3, the DNA is TGTGCCAGCAGCAGCCTACCTAGCTCCTACAATGAGCAGTTCTTC. Protein sequence: CASSSLPSSYNEQFF.